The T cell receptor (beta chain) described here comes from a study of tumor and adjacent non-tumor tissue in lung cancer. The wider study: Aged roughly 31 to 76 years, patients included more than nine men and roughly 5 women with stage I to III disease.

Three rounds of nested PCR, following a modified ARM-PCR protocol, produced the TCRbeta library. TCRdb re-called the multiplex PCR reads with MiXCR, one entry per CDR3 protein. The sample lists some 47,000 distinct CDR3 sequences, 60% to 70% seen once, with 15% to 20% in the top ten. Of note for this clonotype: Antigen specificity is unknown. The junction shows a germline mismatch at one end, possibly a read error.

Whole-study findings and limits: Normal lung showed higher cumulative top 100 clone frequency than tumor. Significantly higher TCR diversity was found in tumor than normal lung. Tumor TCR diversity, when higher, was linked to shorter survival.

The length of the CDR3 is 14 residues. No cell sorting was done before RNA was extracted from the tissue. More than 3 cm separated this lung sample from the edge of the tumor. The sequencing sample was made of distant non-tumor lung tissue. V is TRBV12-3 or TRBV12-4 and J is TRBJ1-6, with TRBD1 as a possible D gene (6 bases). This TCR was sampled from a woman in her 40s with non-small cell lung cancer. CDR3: CASALGQNNSPLQF. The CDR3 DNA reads TGTGCCAGCGCCCTGGGACAAAATAATTCACCTCTCCAATTT.